Below, 32 T cell receptor beta chains from the same sample are listed, as sequenced in a study of Tregs in tolerant kidney transplant recipients. Profiling relied on immunoSEQ multiplex PCR, and the TCRdb table lists in-frame clones only, not all of them. The table includes approximately 93,000 clones, over 85% detected once. The source was CD4+ T cells from blood, collected before the transplant. These receptors all stem from a human donor who received a combined kidney and bone marrow transplant.

The chain's CDR3 is CAWSETGAGRKTEAFF. The CDR3 nucleotides are TGTGCCTGGAGTGAAACAGGGGCAGGGAGGAAAACTGAAGCTTTCTTT. The V gene is TRBV30, the J gene TRBJ1-1, with 7 positions matching TRBD1. The germline gives CDR1 GTSNPN, CDR2 SVGIG (reference sequence). This CDR3 is 16 amino acids long. The trim removed 1 base at V and 5 bases at J, leaving 13 bases unmatched.

This clone came up once. V usage is TRBV29-1 and J usage is TRBJ2-7; D is perhaps TRBD2 (6 bases). This CDR3 spans 12 amino acids. Germline CDR1 SQVTM, CDR2 ANQGSEA. V lost 0 bases to trimming and J lost 7 bases, with 10 bases between them. The CDR3 reads CSVEDGGREQYF. CDR3 bases: TGCAGCGTTGAAGATGGGGGGAGAGAGCAGTACTTC.

This clone showed up just a few times. V usage is TRBV6-1 and J usage is TRBJ1-2; TRBD1 is a possible D gene (5 bases). The CDR3 has 16 amino acids. V was pared by 2 bases and J by 6 bases, with 19 bases between. From germline, CDR1 is MNHNS and CDR2 SASEGT. The CDR3 DNA is TGTGCCAGCAGTGAATTCGGGCGGGGGGGTCGGGATGGCTACACCTTC. This translates into CASSEFGRGGRDGYTF.

This clone has more than one count but fewer than ten. The genes are TRBV2 and TRBJ1-4; D possibly corresponds to TRBD1 (5 bases). This CDR3 comprises 15 residues. V was clipped by 4 bases and J by 6 bases, with 15 bases between them. CDR1 is SNHLY, CDR2 FYNNEI, per germline. CDR3 in amino acids: CASSAGWGGDEKLFF. CDR3 bases: TGTGCCAGCAGTGCCGGGTGGGGAGGGGATGAAAAACTGTTTTTT. The variable domain in full, with the rest retrieved from reference TRBV2 and TRBJ1-4, is EPEVTQTPSHQVTQMGQEVILRCVPISNHLYFYWYRQILGQKVEFLVSFYNNEISEKSEIFDDQFSVERPDGSNFTLKIRSTKLEDSAMYFCASSAGWGGDEKLFFGSGTQLSVL.

This clone was counted a few times. This rearrangement joins TRBV9 to TRBJ2-2; 7 bases are shared with TRBD2. Unmatched junction bases numbered 8, after V lost 4 bases and J lost 5 bases. Germline loops: CDR1 SGDLS, CDR2 YYNGEE. The CDR3 loop spans 15 amino acids. The CDR3 nucleotides are TGTGCCAGCAGCTTAGGCGGGGGTTGGACCGGGGAGCTGTTTTTT. Protein: CASSLGGGWTGELFF.

This chain joins TRBV7-2 and TRBJ1-4; 7 bases are shared with TRBD1. The CDR3 is 15 residues long. CDR1 is SGHTA, CDR2 FQGNSA, per germline. J was trimmed by 4 bases and V by 5 bases; bases with no gene match: 7. CDR3 in DNA: TGTGCCAGCAGCGATAGAGGGGGCCTTAATGAAAAACTGTTTTTT. Its protein product is CASSDRGGLNEKLFF.

This chain links TRBV7-9 with TRBJ1-2; D gene unclear. CDR1 and CDR2 from the germline V gene are SEHNR and FQNEAQ (reference sequence). V dropped 2 bases and J dropped 0 bases, with 13 bases sitting between them. The CDR3 is made up of 16 amino acids. Written as DNA, the CDR3 is TGTGCCAGCAGCTTAAATATTCCGGTGCCTAACTATGGCTACACCTTC. As protein: CASSLNIPVPNYGYTF.

This sequence joins TRBV5-1 and TRBJ1-2, with 9 bases that match TRBD1. The CDR3 has 16 residues. After removal of 4 bases from V and 0 bases from J, the junction contained 7 bases not matched to a gene. Germline V gene sequence: CDR1 SGHRS, CDR2 YFSETQ. CDR3 in DNA: TGCGCCAGCAGCCCCGACAGGGGGATTGCTAACTATGGCTACACCTTC. It translates to CASSPDRGIANYGYTF.

This rearrangement joins TRBV14 to TRBJ2-1; TRBD2 matches 8 bases. With V trimmed by 4 bases and J by 7 bases, 3 bases remained unmatched. The CDR3 loop spans 13 amino acids. CDR1 and CDR2 (germline): SGHDN, FVKESK. The CDR3 spells CASSRGLGNEQFF. The CDR3 DNA is TGTGCCAGCAGCCGGGGACTAGGTAATGAGCAGTTCTTC.

The chain carries TRBV7-3 and TRBJ2-1, with TRBD2 identical over 10 bases. Per the germline V gene, CDR1 is SGHTA and CDR2 is FQGTGA. Losses at the gene ends were 1 base for V and 8 bases for J; bases not matched to a gene: 8. This CDR3 is 16 amino acids long. The chain's CDR3 is CASSLMASGSLYEQFF. The DNA of the CDR3 is TGTGCCAGCAGCTTAATGGCTAGCGGGAGTTTGTATGAGCAGTTCTTC.

This rearrangement joins TRBV9 to TRBJ1-5; the match to TRBD1 covers 7 bases. There are 14 residues in the CDR3. V shed 5 bases, J shed 2 bases, and the junction held 4 bases outside the gene matches. The germline V gene has CDR1 SGDLS and CDR2 YYNGEE. The CDR3 sequence: CASSVTGGNQPQHF. The CDR3, as DNA: TGTGCCAGCAGTGTAACAGGGGGCAATCAGCCCCAGCATTTT.

J is TRBJ1-3 and V is TRBV4-3; 7 nucleotides match TRBD1. Unmatched junction bases numbered 20, after V lost 0 bases and J lost 0 bases. The CDR3 runs 22 residues. The germline gives CDR1 LGHNA, CDR2 YSLEER. CDR3 amino acids: CASSQDNPGEGGLSPSGNTIYF. The CDR3 DNA reads as TGCGCCAGCAGCCAAGATAATCCCGGAGAAGGGGGCCTCTCCCCCTCTGGAAACACCATATATTTT.

The chain links TRBV21-1 to TRBJ1-1; TRBD1 is the table's D call, not checked against the DNA. TRBV21-1 constitutes a pseudogene. The CDR3 contains 15 residues. CDR3 loop: CASTTSDRTNTEAFF. CDR3 nucleotides: TGTGCCAGCACCACCTCCGACAGAACTAACACTGAAGCTTTCTTT.

The gene calls are TRBV5-1 and TRBJ2-1, with a tentative D call TRBD2 (5 bases). The germline gives CDR1 SGHRS, CDR2 YFSETQ. Trimming cost V 0 bases and J 6 bases, with 7 bases left between them. The CDR3 has 13 residues. CDR3 sequence (DNA): TGCGCCAGCAGCTTGGGGACTTTCAATGAGCAGTTCTTC. Its protein is CASSLGTFNEQFF.

The genes are TRBV30 and TRBJ2-1; TRBD2 matches at 7 bases. V gave up 4 bases and J gave up 3 bases; unmatched junction bases: 21. CDR1 is GTSNPN, CDR2 SVGIG, per germline (reference sequence). The CDR3 has 19 residues. The CDR3 DNA is TGTGCCTGGATGAATACCCCGGGACTACACTTACCAAACTACAATGAGCAGTTCTTC. It yields the protein CAWMNTPGLHLPNYNEQFF.

J is TRBJ1-1 and V is TRBV25-1, with D tentatively TRBD1 (6 bases). The CDR3 sequence is 17 residues long. Germline V gene lookup returns CDR1 MGHDK and CDR2 SYGVNS. V was pared by 1 base and J by 3 bases, with 18 bases between. CDR3 region: CASSESRGHGVHTEAFF. The CDR3 coding sequence is TGTGCCAGCAGTGAATCCAGGGGACACGGAGTGCACACTGAAGCTTTCTTT. The whole variable domain, filled in from reference TRBV25-1 and TRBJ1-1, reads EADIYQTPRYLVIGTGKKITLECSQTMGHDKMYWYQQDPGMELHLIHYSYGVNSTEKGDLSSESTVSRIRTEHFPLTLESARPSHTSQYLCASSESRGHGVHTEAFFGQGTRLTVV.

The genes are TRBV5-1 and TRBJ1-1, with 12 nucleotides matching TRBD1. V lost 5 bases and J lost 2; bases outside the gene matches: 10. The CDR3 is 17 residues long. Germline CDR1 and CDR2: SGHRS and YFSETQ. For the CDR3, the DNA is TGCGCCAGCAGGAGAAGGGACAGGGGGCGCGGTAACACTGAAGCTTTCTTT. Residues: CASRRRDRGRGNTEAFF.

The chain links TRBV9 to TRBJ2-1; 8 positions match TRBD2. Germline values: CDR1 SGDLS, CDR2 YYNGEE. The junction had 4 bases not matched to a gene; V was cut back by 5 bases and J by 0 bases. The CDR3 is 15 residues long. The CDR3 reads CASSKAGGSYNEQFF. For the CDR3, the DNA is TGTGCCAGCAGTAAGGCGGGGGGCTCCTACAATGAGCAGTTCTTC. The complete variable domain, with remaining parts taken from reference TRBV9 and TRBJ2-1, reads DSGVTQTPKHLITATGQRVTLRCSPRSGDLSVYWYQQSLDQGLQFLIQYYNGEERAKGNILERFSAQQFPDLHSELNLSSLELGDSALYFCASSKAGGSYNEQFFGPGTRLTVL.

The J gene is TRBJ2-7, the V gene TRBV29-1; a weak D match, TRBD1 (6 bases). CDR1 SQVTM and CDR2 ANQGSEA come from the germline V gene. The CDR3 loop spans 15 amino acids. Trimming left V 0 bases short and J 6 bases short, with 18 bases between. The CDR3 protein is CSVEDHGTREGEQYF. In DNA form, the CDR3 reads TGCAGCGTTGAAGATCACGGGACACGGGAAGGCGAGCAGTACTTC.

This rearrangement joins TRBV28 to TRBJ2-3, with 9 bases fitting TRBD2. Trimming took 2 bases from V and 6 from J; bases not matched to a gene: 9. The germline V gene encodes CDR1 MDHEN and CDR2 SYDVKM. The CDR3 sequence is 16 residues long. The DNA of the CDR3 is TGTGCCAGCAGTTTAAAAGGGGCGGGAGGGAAGGATACGCAGTATTTT. As protein: CASSLKGAGGKDTQYF.

The chain employs TRBV18 and TRBJ2-5; 11 bases are shared with TRBD1. The CDR3 consists of 17 residues. Germline CDR1 KGHSH, CDR2 LQKENI. V shed 2 bases, J shed 1 base, and the junction held 6 bases outside the gene matches. CDR3 sequence reads: CASSPGDRGWPQETQYF. In DNA, the CDR3 is TGTGCCAGCTCACCAGGGGACAGGGGGTGGCCCCAAGAGACCCAGTACTTC.

This clone was detected once. The chain has TRBV7-9 and TRBJ1-4; TRBD1 agrees at 11 bases. Germline assignment: CDR1 SEHNR and CDR2 FQNEAQ (reference sequence). V lost 5 bases and J lost 7; bases outside the gene matches: 6. CDR3 length: 15 residues. The CDR3 region has the DNA TGTGCCAGCAGCGGGGGGACAGGGGGTCCTGAAAAACTGTTTTTT. Translated: CASSGGTGGPEKLFF.

The chain is built from TRBV11-3 and TRBJ2-3; D is undetermined. Germline CDR1 is SGHNT and CDR2 is YENEEA. The CDR3 sequence is 14 residues long. The V and J ends lost 2 bases and 2 bases respectively, with 8 bases between them. CDR3 in amino acids: CASSLTSPTDTQYF. CDR3 nucleotide sequence: TGTGCCAGCAGCTTAACGAGCCCCACAGATACGCAGTATTTT.

The chain links TRBV7-8 to TRBJ1-1; possible D gene TRBD1, 5 bases. V lost 1 base and J 3 bases, leaving 9 bases between the germline ends. Germline CDR1 is SGHVS and CDR2 is FQNEAQ. CDR3 length: 14 residues. The CDR3 DNA reads as TGTGCCAGCAGCTTAGATTGGGGGGACACTGAAGCTTTCTTT. Amino acids: CASSLDWGDTEAFF.

The chain carries TRBV18 and TRBJ1-2; perhaps TRBD1 as D (6 bases). Germline loops: CDR1 KGHSH, CDR2 LQKENI. The CDR3 has 15 residues. V dropped 3 bases and J dropped 8 bases, with 19 bases sitting between them. CDR3 loop: CASSPRKVGAEGYTF. DNA of the CDR3: TGTGCCAGCTCACCTAGAAAGGTGGGGGCGGAAGGCTACACCTTC.

The V call is TRBV4-2, the J call TRBJ1-1, with TRBD1 matching over 7 bases. Trimming at V came to 5 bases and at J to 3 bases, leaving 3 bases not matched to a gene. CDR1 and CDR2 (germline): LGHNA, YNFKEQ. CDR3 size: 13 residues. CDR3 coding DNA: TGTGCCAGCAGCTACAGGGGCGACACTGAAGCTTTCTTT. This sequence encodes CASSYRGDTEAFF.

V is TRBV5-1 and J is TRBJ2-6, with D possibly TRBD1 on 6 matching bases. V was clipped by 0 bases and J by 1 base, with 8 bases between them. CDR1 is SGHRS and CDR2 is YFSETQ in the germline V gene. The CDR3 contains 16 residues. The CDR3 nucleotides are TGCGCCAGCAGCTTGGAAAGGGGGTCTGGGGCCAACGTCCTGACTTTC. Amino acids: CASSLERGSGANVLTF.

This clone was recorded only once. The chain uses TRBV9 and TRBJ2-1; 11 positions match TRBD2. Germline V gene lookup returns CDR1 SGDLS and CDR2 YYNGEE. This CDR3 has 18 amino acids. Trimming removed 3 bases from V and 3 bases from J; junction bases left unmatched: 11. The CDR3 loop reads CASSADASGRIFYNEQFF. The DNA for the CDR3 is TGTGCCAGCAGCGCTGACGCTAGCGGGAGGATTTTCTACAATGAGCAGTTCTTC.

This chain joins TRBV5-1 and TRBJ2-5; no clear D. Germline V gives CDR1 SGHRS, CDR2 YFSETQ. The CDR3 length is 14 residues. Trimming removed 2 bases at V and 2 bases at J, with 10 bases between. CDR3 residues: CASSFEAAQETQYF. DNA for the CDR3: TGCGCCAGCAGCTTCGAGGCGGCACAAGAGACCCAGTACTTC. The complete variable domain, with remaining parts taken from reference TRBV5-1 and TRBJ2-5, reads KAGVTQTPRYLIKTRGQQVTLSCSPISGHRSVSWYQQTPGQGLQFLFEYFSETQRNKGNFPGRFSGRQFSNSRSEMNVSTLELGDSALYLCASSFEAAQETQYFGPGTRLLVL.

The chain recombines TRBV13 with TRBJ2-7; TRBD2 aligns across 12 bases. V was clipped by 6 bases and J by 8 bases; unmatched bases: 14. This CDR3 has 16 amino acids. Germline CDR1 and CDR2: PRHDT and FYEKMQ (reference sequence). As DNA, the CDR3 is TGTGCCAGCAGTTCCCCTAGCGGGGGGGCCTTGGTGAAGCAGTACTTC. Protein sequence: CASSSPSGGALVKQYF.

The chain couples TRBV2 to TRBJ2-1, with TRBD1 matching over 10 bases. The germline CDR1 and CDR2 sequences are SNHLY and FYNNEI. Germline trimming cut 6 bases from V and 9 bases from J; bases unmatched to any gene: 2. The length of the CDR3 is 12 residues. The CDR3 coding sequence is TGTGCCAGCAGGACAGGGGGCCTTGAGCAGTTCTTC. Its translation is CASRTGGLEQFF. Combining the CDR3 with reference TRBV2 and TRBJ2-1 gives the whole variable domain EPEVTQTPSHQVTQMGQEVILRCVPISNHLYFYWYRQILGQKVEFLVSFYNNEISEKSEIFDDQFSVERPDGSNFTLKIRSTKLEDSAMYFCASRTGGLEQFFGPGTRLTVL.

This rearrangement joins TRBV28 to TRBJ2-1; TRBD1 matches at 10 bases. Germline V gene data show CDR1 as MDHEN and CDR2 as SYDVKM. Trimming took 3 bases from V and 6 from J; bases not matched to a gene: 2. The CDR3 spans 14 residues. The CDR3 here is CASSFRTGGNEQFF. CDR3 coding DNA: TGTGCCAGCAGTTTTCGGACAGGGGGCAATGAGCAGTTCTTC.